This TCR beta chain is drawn from a study of cytomegalovirus exposure and HLA in healthy donors. Primers included in the PCR were 60 Vbeta and 13 Jbeta primers. Only in-frame clones appear in the TCRdb table, and some are missing; sequencing was by immunoSEQ multiplex PCR. This table holds 150,000 to 200,000 clones, roughly 80% found once. CDR1 and CDR2 from the germline V gene are KGHSH and LQKENI. V lost 3 bases to trimming and J lost 6 bases; unmatched junction nucleotides: 2. The CDR3 totals 14 residues. Material for sequencing was PBMCs. This clonotype was sampled from a male donor in good health and CMV-seronegative. V usage is TRBV18 and J usage is TRBJ2-7; 13 nucleotides align to TRBD2. The CDR3 DNA sequence: TGTGCCAGCTCACCGGGACTAGCGGGATCCGAGCAGTACTTC. Its translation: CASSPGLAGSEQYF.